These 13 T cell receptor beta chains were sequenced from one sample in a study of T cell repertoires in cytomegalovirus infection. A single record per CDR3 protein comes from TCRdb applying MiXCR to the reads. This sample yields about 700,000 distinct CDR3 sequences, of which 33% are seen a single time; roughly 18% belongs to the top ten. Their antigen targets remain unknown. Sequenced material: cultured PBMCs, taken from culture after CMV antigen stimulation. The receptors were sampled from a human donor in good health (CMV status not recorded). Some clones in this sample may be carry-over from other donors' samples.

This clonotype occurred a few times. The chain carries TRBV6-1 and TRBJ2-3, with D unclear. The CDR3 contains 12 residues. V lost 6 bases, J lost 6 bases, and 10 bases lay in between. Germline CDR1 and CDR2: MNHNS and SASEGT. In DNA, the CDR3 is TGTGCCAGCAGCCGTATTGGGGATACGCAGTATTTT. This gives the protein CASSRIGDTQYF.

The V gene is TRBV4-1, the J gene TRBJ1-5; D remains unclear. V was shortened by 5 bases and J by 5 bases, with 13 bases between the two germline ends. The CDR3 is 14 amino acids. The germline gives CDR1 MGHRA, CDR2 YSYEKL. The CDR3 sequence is CASSLRTVYQPQHF. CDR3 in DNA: TGCGCCAGCAGCTTGCGGACGGTCTATCAGCCCCAGCATTTT.

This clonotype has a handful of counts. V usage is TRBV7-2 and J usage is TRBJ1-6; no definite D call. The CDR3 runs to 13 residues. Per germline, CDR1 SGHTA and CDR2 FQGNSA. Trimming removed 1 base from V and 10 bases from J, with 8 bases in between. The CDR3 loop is CASSLGRESPLHF. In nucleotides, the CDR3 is TGTGCCAGCAGCTTAGGGAGGGAATCACCCCTCCACTTT.

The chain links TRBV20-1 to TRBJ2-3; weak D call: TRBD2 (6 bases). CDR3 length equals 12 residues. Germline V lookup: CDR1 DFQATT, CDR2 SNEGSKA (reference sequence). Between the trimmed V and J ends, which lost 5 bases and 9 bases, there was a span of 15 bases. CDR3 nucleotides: TGCAGTGCTCCCAAGGGACTTCCCACGCAGTATTTT. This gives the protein CSAPKGLPTQYF.

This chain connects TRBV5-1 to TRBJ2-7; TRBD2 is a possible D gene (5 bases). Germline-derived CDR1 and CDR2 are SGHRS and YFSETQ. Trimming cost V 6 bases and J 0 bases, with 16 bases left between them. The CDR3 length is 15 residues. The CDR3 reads CASTRADGGSYEQYF. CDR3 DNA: TGCGCCAGCACTCGCGCCGACGGAGGCTCCTACGAGCAGTACTTC.

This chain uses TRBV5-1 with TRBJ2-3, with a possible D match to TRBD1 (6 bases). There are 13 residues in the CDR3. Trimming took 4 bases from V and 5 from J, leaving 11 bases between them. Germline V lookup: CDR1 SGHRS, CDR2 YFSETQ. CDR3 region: CASSGRGGDTQYF. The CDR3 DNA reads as TGCGCCAGCAGCGGCAGGGGTGGAGATACGCAGTATTTT.

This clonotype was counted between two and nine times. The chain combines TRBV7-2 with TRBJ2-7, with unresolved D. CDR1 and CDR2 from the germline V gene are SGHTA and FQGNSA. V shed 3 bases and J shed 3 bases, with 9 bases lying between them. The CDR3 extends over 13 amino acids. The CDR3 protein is CASSFFNSYEQYF. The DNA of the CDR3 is TGTGCCAGCAGCTTTTTTAACAGCTACGAGCAGTACTTC.

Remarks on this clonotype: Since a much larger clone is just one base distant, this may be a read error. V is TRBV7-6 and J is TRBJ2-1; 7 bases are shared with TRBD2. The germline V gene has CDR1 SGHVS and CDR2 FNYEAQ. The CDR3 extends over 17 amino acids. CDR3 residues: CASSLGTSHGSYNGQFF. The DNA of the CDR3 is TGTGCCAGCAGCTTAGGGACTAGTCATGGCTCCTACAATGGGCAGTTCTTC.

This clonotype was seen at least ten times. The CDR3 region has the DNA TGTGCCAGCAGACCCACAGCGGGAGGGGGCACAGATACGCAGTATTTT. Translated: CASRPTAGGGTDTQYF. The chain uses TRBV7-6 and TRBJ2-3; TRBD2 matches at 10 bases. V was clipped by 6 bases and J by 1 base; unmatched bases: 7. Germline-derived CDR1 and CDR2 are SGHVS and FNYEAQ. This CDR3 is 16 amino acids long.

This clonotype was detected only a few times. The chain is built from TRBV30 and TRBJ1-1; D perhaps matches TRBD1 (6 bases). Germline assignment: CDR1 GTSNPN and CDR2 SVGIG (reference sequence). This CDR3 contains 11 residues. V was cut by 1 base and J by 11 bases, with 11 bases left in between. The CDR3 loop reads CAWSGTAMAFF. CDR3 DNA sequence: TGTGCCTGGAGTGGGACAGCGATGGCTTTCTTT. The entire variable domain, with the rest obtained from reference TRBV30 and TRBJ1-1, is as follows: SQTIHQWPATLVQPVGSPLSLECTVEGTSNPNLYWYRQAAGRGLQLLFYSVGIGQISSEVPQNLSASRPQDRQFILSSKKLLLSDSGFYLCAWSGTAMAFFGQGTRLTVV.

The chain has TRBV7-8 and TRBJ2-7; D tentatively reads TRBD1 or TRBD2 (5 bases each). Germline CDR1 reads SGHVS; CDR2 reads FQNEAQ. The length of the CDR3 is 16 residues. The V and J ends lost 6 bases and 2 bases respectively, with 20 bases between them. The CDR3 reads CASRGRFGGPPYEQYF. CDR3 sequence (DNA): TGTGCCAGCAGGGGACGATTTGGGGGACCCCCCTACGAGCAGTACTTC.

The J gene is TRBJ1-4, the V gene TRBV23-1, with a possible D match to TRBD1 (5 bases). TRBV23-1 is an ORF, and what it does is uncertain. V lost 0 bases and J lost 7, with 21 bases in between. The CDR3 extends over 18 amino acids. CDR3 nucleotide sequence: TGCGCCAGCAGTCAATCAGTCGCGGGGCGAGGACTCTGTGAAAAACTGTTTTTT. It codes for CASSQSVAGRGLCEKLFF.

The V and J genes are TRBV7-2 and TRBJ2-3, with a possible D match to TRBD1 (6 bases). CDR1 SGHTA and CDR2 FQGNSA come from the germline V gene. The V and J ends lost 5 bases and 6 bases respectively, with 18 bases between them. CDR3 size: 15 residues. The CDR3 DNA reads TGTGCCAGCAGCCCAACAGGGACACCTGGGGATACGCAGTATTTT. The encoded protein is CASSPTGTPGDTQYF.